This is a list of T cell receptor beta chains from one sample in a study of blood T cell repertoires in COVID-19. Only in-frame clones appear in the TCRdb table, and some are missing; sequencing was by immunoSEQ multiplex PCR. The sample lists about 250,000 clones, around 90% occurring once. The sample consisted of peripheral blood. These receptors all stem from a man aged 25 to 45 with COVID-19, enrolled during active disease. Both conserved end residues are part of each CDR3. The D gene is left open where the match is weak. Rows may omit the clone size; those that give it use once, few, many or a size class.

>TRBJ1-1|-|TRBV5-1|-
TGCGCCAGCAGCGCGACAGTAACGAACACTGAAGCTTTCTTT
CASSATVTNTEAFF
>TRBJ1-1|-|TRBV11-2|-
TGTGCCAGCAGCTTAGAGTTTGGACAGCGGAGCACTGAAGCTTTCTTT
CASSLEFGQRSTEAFF
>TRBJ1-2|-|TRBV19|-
TGTGCCAGTAGTATCACCGGGGTTCCTGGCTACACCTTC
CASSITGVPGYTF
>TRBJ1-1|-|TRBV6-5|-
TGTGCCAGCAGTTTACAGGGTGGTTACCCTGAAGCTTTCTTT
CASSLQGGYPEAFF
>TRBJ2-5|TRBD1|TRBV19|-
TGTGCCAGTAGTACCAGACGACAGAGGACAGGGTTGATAGTTTTGAAAGAGACCCAGTACTTC
CASSTRRQRTGLIVLKETQYF
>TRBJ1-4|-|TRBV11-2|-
TGTGCCAGCAGCTTCGGGTCTGGTGAAAAACTGTTTTTT
CASSFGSGEKLFF
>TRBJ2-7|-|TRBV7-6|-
TGTGCCAGCAGCCTCCACAGCTCCTACGAGCAGTACTTC
CASSLHSSYEQYF
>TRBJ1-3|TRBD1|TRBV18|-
TGTGCCACCGCAGGGGGAGGAAACACCATATATTTT
CATAGGGNTIYF
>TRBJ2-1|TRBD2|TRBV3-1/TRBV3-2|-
TGTGCCAGCAGCTATAGCGGGGGGGCGAGTAATGAGCAGTTCTTC
CASSYSGGASNEQFF
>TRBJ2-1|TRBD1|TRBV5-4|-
TGTGCCAGCAGCCTGCTAGAGACAGGGTCGGATGAGCAGTTCTTC
CASSLLETGSDEQFF
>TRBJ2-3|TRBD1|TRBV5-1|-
TGCGCCAGCAGCTTAAACCGGGACAGTCCCGATACGCAGTATTTT
CASSLNRDSPDTQYF
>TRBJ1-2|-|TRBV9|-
TGTGCCAGCAGCGTAGGATTGGGGCAGTCCAGTGGCTACACCTTC
CASSVGLGQSSGYTF
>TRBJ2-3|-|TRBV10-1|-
TGCGCCAGCAGTGGGAAGCAAGTCGGGTACACAGATACGCAGTATTTT
CASSGKQVGYTDTQYF
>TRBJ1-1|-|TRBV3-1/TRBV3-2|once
TGTGCCAGCAGCCAGGTAGGACAGAACACTGAAGCTTTCTTT
CASSQVGQNTEAFF
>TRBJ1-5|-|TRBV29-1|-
TGCAGCGTACGGGACACCGATCAGCCCCAGCATTTT
CSVRDTDQPQHF
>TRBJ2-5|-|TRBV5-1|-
TGCGCCAGCAGCTTGTTAACCGGCGGGGGACAACAAGAGACCCAGTACTTC
CASSLLTGGGQQETQYF
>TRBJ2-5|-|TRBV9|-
TGTGCCAGCAGCGTCCGGAGCGGCTTGGAGGGGCAGTACTTC
CASSVRSGLEGQYF
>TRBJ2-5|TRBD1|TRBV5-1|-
TGCGCCAGCAGCCTGACAGGGGGGCCCCAAGAGACCCAGTACTTC
CASSLTGGPQETQYF
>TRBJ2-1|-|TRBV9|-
TGTGCCAGCAGCGTTGGAGGGTCCAATGAGCAGTTCTTC
CASSVGGSNEQFF
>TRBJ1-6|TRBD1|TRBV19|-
TGTGCCAGTCAAGAGACAGGGGGCGTCGGCTCACCCCTCCACTTT
CASQETGGVGSPLHF
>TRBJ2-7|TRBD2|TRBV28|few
TGTGCCAGCAGCCCACTAGCCGGGGGGTCCTACGAGCAGTACTTC
CASSPLAGGSYEQYF
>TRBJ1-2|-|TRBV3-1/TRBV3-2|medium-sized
TGTGCCAGCAGCCAAGACCAATACTATGGCTACACCTTC
CASSQDQYYGYTF
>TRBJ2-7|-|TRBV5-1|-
TGCGCCAGCAGCTTCGACACCCAGAAAGGATACGAGCAGTACTTC
CASSFDTQKGYEQYF
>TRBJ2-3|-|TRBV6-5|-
TGTGCCAGCAGTTACTCGAGAATCAGGGGGGCAGATACGCAGTATTTT
CASSYSRIRGADTQYF
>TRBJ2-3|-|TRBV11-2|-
TGTGCCAGCAGCACCTATGTTTTGGATACGCAGTATTTT
CASSTYVLDTQYF
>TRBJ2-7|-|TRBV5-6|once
TGTGCCAGCAGGGAAGGACAGGGAGGGATATACGAGCAGTACTTC
CASREGQGGIYEQYF
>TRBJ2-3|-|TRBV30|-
TGTGCCTGGGGGGGCGGCACAGATACGCAGTATTTT
CAWGGGTDTQYF
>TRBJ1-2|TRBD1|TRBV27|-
TGTGCCAGCAGATCGGGGGACAGGGATGGCTATGGCTACACCTTC
CASRSGDRDGYGYTF
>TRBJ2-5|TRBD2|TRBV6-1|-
TGTGCCAGCAGTGAAAGGAGGCTAGCGGGCCAAGAGACCCAGTACTTC
CASSERRLAGQETQYF
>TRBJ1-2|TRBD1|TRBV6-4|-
TGTGCCAGCAGTGGTGGGACAGGGAATAGTGGCTACACCTTC
CASSGGTGNSGYTF
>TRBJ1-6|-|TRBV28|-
TGTGCCAGCAGCCTAGGACAGATCTATAATTCACCCCTCCACTTT
CASSLGQIYNSPLHF
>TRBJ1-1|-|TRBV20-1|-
TGCAGTGCCACTATTAACACTGAAGCTTTCTTT
CSATINTEAFF
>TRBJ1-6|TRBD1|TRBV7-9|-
TGTGCCAGCAGCTCTACAGGGGAAGATTGGTATTCACCCCTCCACTTT
CASSSTGEDWYSPLHF
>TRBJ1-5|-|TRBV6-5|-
TGTGCCAGCAGTAGACAGACATATAGCAATCAGCCCCAGCATTTT
CASSRQTYSNQPQHF
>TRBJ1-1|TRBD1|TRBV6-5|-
TGTGCCAGCAGTTTGGGACAGTCCAACACTGAAGCTTTCTTT
CASSLGQSNTEAFF
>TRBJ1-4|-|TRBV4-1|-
TGCGCCAGCAGCCAAGGTTCGGGGGGGCGAGGTAATGAAAAACTGTTTTTT
CASSQGSGGRGNEKLFF
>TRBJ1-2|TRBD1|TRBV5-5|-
TGTGCCAGCAGCTTGGAACCGACAGGGCCGTATGGCTACACCTTC
CASSLEPTGPYGYTF
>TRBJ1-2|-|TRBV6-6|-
TGTGCCAGCTTTCACGGGCGGGGGTATTCTAACTATGGCTACACCTTC
CASFHGRGYSNYGYTF
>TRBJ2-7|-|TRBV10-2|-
TGCGCCAGCAGTGGGCGGGACTACGAGCAGTACTTC
CASSGRDYEQYF
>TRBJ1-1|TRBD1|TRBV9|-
TGTGCCACCTCGGCGGGCCCAGGGGGAATAGCTTTCTTT
CATSAGPGGIAFF
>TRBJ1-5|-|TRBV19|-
TGTGCCAGTAGTATGGGGCCCCTCCGGTCAAGGTGGTGGAGCAATCAGCCCCAGCATTTT
CASSMGPLRSRWWSNQPQHF
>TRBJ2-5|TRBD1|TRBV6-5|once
TGTGCCAGCAAGGACAGGACAGAGGAGACCCAGTACTTC
CASKDRTEETQYF
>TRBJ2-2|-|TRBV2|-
TGTGCCAGCAGTGGGTGGGGCCTGAACACCGGGGAGCTGTTTTTT
CASSGWGLNTGELFF
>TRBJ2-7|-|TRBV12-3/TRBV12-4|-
TGTGCCAGCGCAAAAGGGGGGGTCGAGCAGTACTTC
CASAKGGVEQYF
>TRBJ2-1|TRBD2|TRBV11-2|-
TGTGCCAGCAGCTTAGATCCCAGCGGGGGGGCATTTGGAGAGCAGTTCTTC
CASSLDPSGGAFGEQFF
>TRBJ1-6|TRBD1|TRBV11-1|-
TGTGCCAGCAGCGTAGCAGGGGGCCATAATTCACCCCTCCACTTT
CASSVAGGHNSPLHF
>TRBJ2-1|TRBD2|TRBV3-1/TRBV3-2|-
TGTGCCAGCAGCCAAGTAAGCGGGGGGGCCTATAATGAGCAGTTCTTC
CASSQVSGGAYNEQFF
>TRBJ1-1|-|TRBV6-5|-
TGTGCCAGCAGATACGATGTGCGGCTTGAAGCTTTCTTT
CASRYDVRLEAFF
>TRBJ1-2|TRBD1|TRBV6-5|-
TGTGCCAGCTCCAGGGGGCACGGGAACTATGGCTACACCTTC
CASSRGHGNYGYTF